This is a list of T cell receptor beta chains from one sample in a study of cytomegalovirus exposure and HLA in healthy donors. This table comes from immunoSEQ multiplex PCR, and its TCRdb copy is limited to in-frame clones, with some not included. The table has approximately 100,000 clones, roughly 89% seen once. Sequencing input: PBMCs. These TCRs come from a woman aged 25 to 39 in good health and CMV-seronegative. CDR3s include the opening cysteine and the closing phenylalanine or tryptophan. Each record gives: V gene, D gene, clone size, J gene, CDR3 protein, CDR3 DNA. A D gene is named only where the DNA matches it firmly. Only some rows state a clone size, as once, few, many or a class for expanded clones.

>TRBV2|TRBD1|NA|TRBJ1-2
CASSLDRGRRYTF
TGTGCCAGCAGTTTGGACAGGGGGCGCCGTTACACCTTC
>TRBV10-3|NA|NA|TRBJ1-2
CAIGTLGAAYGYTF
TGTGCCATCGGAACCTTGGGGGCTGCCTATGGCTACACCTTC
>TRBV25-1|NA|NA|TRBJ2-1
CASSESPSGQFF
TGTGCCAGCAGTGAATCGCCTAGTGGGCAGTTCTTC
>TRBV5-1|TRBD2|NA|TRBJ2-5
CASSLLSSGGAETQYF
TGCGCCAGCAGCTTGTTGTCTAGCGGGGGGGCGGAGACCCAGTACTTC
>TRBV10-3|NA|NA|TRBJ1-2
CAISESAQQVNGYTF
TGTGCCATCAGTGAGTCGGCCCAGCAGGTCAATGGCTACACCTTC
>TRBV5-1|NA|NA|TRBJ2-5
CASFQRAETQYF
TGCGCCAGCTTCCAGAGGGCAGAGACCCAGTACTTC
>TRBV7-9|NA|NA|TRBJ2-7
CASSSPSQGTPTYEQYF
TGTGCCAGCAGCTCGCCCTCACAGGGAACCCCCACCTACGAGCAGTACTTC
>TRBV7-9|TRBD1|NA|TRBJ1-1
CASSLETGTEAFF
TGTGCCAGCAGCTTAGAGACAGGGACTGAAGCTTTCTTT
>TRBV27|TRBD1|NA|TRBJ2-1
CASRGTGVNEQFF
TGTGCCAGCAGAGGGACAGGTGTAAATGAGCAGTTCTTC
>TRBV19|NA|NA|TRBJ1-4
CASHNRATNEKLFF
TGTGCCAGTCACAACAGAGCAACTAATGAAAAACTGTTTTTT
>TRBV5-1|NA|NA|TRBJ1-4
CASSSRGGANEKLFF
TGCGCCAGCAGCTCCAGAGGGGGAGCTAATGAAAAACTGTTTTTT
>TRBV7-8|TRBD2|NA|TRBJ2-7
CASSSGTSSFEQYF
TGTGCCAGCAGCTCCGGGACTAGCTCGTTCGAGCAGTACTTC
>TRBV9|NA|NA|TRBJ1-2
CASSVSSAAGGHGYTF
TGTGCCAGCAGCGTATCCTCCGCGGCGGGGGGACATGGCTACACCTTC
>TRBV5-1|TRBD2|NA|TRBJ2-1
CASSLAPGGYNEQFF
TGCGCCAGCAGCTTGGCTCCGGGAGGGTACAATGAGCAGTTCTTC
>TRBV6-6|TRBD2|once|TRBJ2-1
CASSYPTSGHNNEQFF
TGTGCCAGCAGTTACCCGACTAGCGGGCATAACAATGAGCAGTTCTTC
>TRBV7-6|NA|medium-sized|TRBJ2-7
CASSPGPNYEQYF
TGTGCCAGCAGCCCTGGGCCCAACTACGAGCAGTACTTC
>TRBV29-1|TRBD1|few|TRBJ2-5
CSVLYDRGYETQYF
TGCAGCGTTCTTTATGACAGGGGATACGAGACCCAGTACTTC
>TRBV5-1|NA|few|TRBJ1-2
CASSLAADSVGYTF
TGCGCCAGCAGCTTGGCGGCGGATTCGGTTGGCTACACCTTC
>TRBV2|NA|NA|TRBJ2-2
CASHPREGVTTGELFF
TGTGCCAGCCACCCAAGGGAGGGGGTGACCACCGGGGAGCTGTTTTTT
>TRBV20-1|NA|NA|TRBJ2-1
CSARPRDEQFF
TGCAGTGCTAGGCCTCGGGATGAGCAGTTCTTC
>TRBV28|TRBD1|few|TRBJ2-7
CASSLVGRGQGARKQYF
TGTGCCAGCAGTTTAGTAGGGAGAGGACAGGGGGCGAGGAAGCAGTACTTC
>TRBV4-1|TRBD1|once|TRBJ1-3
CASSSSGTGGFFSGNTIYF
TGCGCCAGCAGCTCCTCCGGGACAGGGGGGTTTTTCTCTGGAAACACCATATATTTT
>TRBV7-8|TRBD1|NA|TRBJ1-1
CASSFGLTGVNTEAFF
TGTGCCAGCAGCTTTGGGTTGACAGGGGTGAACACTGAAGCTTTCTTT
>TRBV18|NA|NA|TRBJ2-7
CASSPSRQSYEQYF
TGTGCCAGCTCGCCATCCCGACAGTCCTACGAGCAGTACTTC
>TRBV19|TRBD1|NA|TRBJ1-1
CASSMRASGQKNTEAFF
TGTGCCAGTAGTATGCGGGCATCGGGACAGAAGAACACTGAAGCTTTCTTT
>TRBV28|TRBD2|NA|TRBJ2-1
CASTLSGGESNEQFF
TGTGCCAGCACCCTCTCTGGGGGGGAGTCCAATGAGCAGTTCTTC
>TRBV16|NA|NA|TRBJ2-2
CASSPSLGGRGGNTGELFF
TGTGCCAGCAGCCCCTCCCTAGGGGGAAGAGGTGGGAACACCGGGGAGCTGTTTTTT
>TRBV11-3|NA|NA|TRBJ1-5
CASSCFGALAGNQPQHF
TGTGCCAGCAGCTGTTTTGGGGCCCTGGCCGGCAATCAGCCCCAGCATTTT
>TRBV7-9|NA|few|TRBJ1-1
CASRSRSGNTEAFF
TGTGCCAGCAGGTCCCGTTCAGGGAACACTGAAGCTTTCTTT
>TRBV10-3|NA|NA|TRBJ2-5
CAISAKETQYF
TGTGCCATCAGCGCTAAGGAGACCCAGTACTTC
>TRBV5-1|TRBD2|NA|TRBJ2-2
CASTRGGYGELFF
TGCGCCAGCACCCGGGGGGGCTACGGGGAGCTGTTTTTT
>TRBV4-1|NA|NA|TRBJ2-7
CASSHPLKGGTCVF
TGCGCCAGCAGCCACCCCCTAAAGGGGGGGACATGCGTCTTC
>TRBV1|NA|NA|TRBJ1-1
CTSSQERKNTEAFF
TGCACCAGCAGCCAAGAGAGAAAAAACACTGAAGCTTTCTTT
>TRBV13|NA|NA|TRBJ2-7
CASSLGRGFYEQYF
TGTGCCAGCAGCTTAGGAAGGGGGTTCTACGAGCAGTACTTC
>TRBV5-4|NA|NA|TRBJ2-5
CASSRQTTQGETQYF
TGTGCCAGCAGCCGACAGACCACTCAAGGGGAGACCCAGTACTTC
>TRBV5-1|NA|NA|TRBJ2-3
CASSFQTPGTDTQYF
TGCGCCAGCAGCTTCCAGACTCCAGGCACAGATACGCAGTATTTT
>TRBV29-1|TRBD1|once|TRBJ1-1
CSAWGGTGDVNTEAFF
TGCAGCGCCTGGGGTGGGACAGGGGACGTGAACACTGAAGCTTTCTTT